The 23 T cell receptor beta chains reported below all come from one sample, sequenced in a study of Ad26.COV2.S vaccination and SARS-CoV-2 variants. The table came from immunoSEQ multiplex PCR; TCRdb's copy has only in-frame clones and leaves some out. The table records around 320,000 clones, around 87% of them present only once. The sample's treatment: roughly 18 received Ad26.COV2.S at low or high dose, single or two shots; about 5 received placebo; per-sample allocation not given. The study sampled participants on day 63 after the first vaccine or placebo injection. Sample: peripheral blood, taken in a trial of Ad26.COV2.S vaccine versus placebo. The receptors stem from a person between 18 and 65 years old who received the Ad26.COV2.S COVID-19 vaccine or a placebo.

The rearrangement uses TRBV27 and TRBJ1-1; D is unclear. The CDR3 consists of 18 residues. V lost 0 bases to trimming and J lost 3 bases, with 20 bases between them. Germline lookup yields CDR1 MNHEY and CDR2 SMNVEV (reference sequence). CDR3 region: CASSLSIGLGPSYTEAFF. CDR3 DNA: TGTGCCAGCAGTTTATCGATCGGGTTAGGCCCCTCGTACACTGAAGCTTTCTTT.

The rearrangement links TRBV5-8 to TRBJ1-1; possible D gene TRBD1, 6 bases. Germline loops: CDR1 SGHTS, CDR2 YDEGEE. The CDR3 totals 17 residues. The V end was cut by 3 bases, the J end by 4 bases, with 22 bases between. The CDR3 region is CASSWGWGTGMGTEAFF. In DNA, the CDR3 is TGTGCCAGCAGCTGGGGGTGGGGCACAGGGATGGGCACTGAAGCTTTCTTT.

Comment on this clone: The same CDR3 can be traced to other DNA sequences in this sample. The gene calls are TRBV7-9 and TRBJ2-5; tentatively, D is TRBD2 (6 bases). The CDR3 is 13 amino acids. The germline CDR1 and CDR2 sequences are SEHNR and FQNEAQ (reference sequence). Trimming removed 5 bases at V and 2 bases at J, with 9 bases between. The CDR3 sequence: CASSPGGQETQYF. Written as DNA, the CDR3 is TGTGCCAGCAGCCCCGGAGGGCAAGAGACCCAGTACTTC.

This clone has only one observation. The V gene is TRBV5-1, the J gene TRBJ2-7; tentative D call: TRBD1 (5 bases). The CDR3 is 13 amino acids. CDR1 and CDR2 (germline): SGHRS, YFSETQ. V was shortened by 6 bases and J by 2 bases, with 12 bases between the two germline ends. The CDR3 sequence: CASTLDTAYEQYF. The CDR3 region has the DNA TGCGCCAGCACTCTGGACACCGCCTACGAGCAGTACTTC.

The rearrangement uses TRBV11-2 and TRBJ1-6; unclear D gene. V was trimmed by 2 bases and J by 5 bases, leaving 10 bases between them. This CDR3 has 15 amino acids. The germline CDR1 and CDR2 sequences are SGHAT and FQNNGV. The CDR3 nucleotides are TGTGCCAGCAGCTTACGGGCCGGAGATAATTCACCCCTCCACTTT. Its translation: CASSLRAGDNSPLHF.

The rearrangement links TRBV7-2 to TRBJ2-4; D ambiguous. Trimming stripped 6 bases from V and 7 bases from J, with 16 bases between. Germline V lookup: CDR1 SGHTA, CDR2 FQGNSA. The CDR3 covers 14 residues. This CDR3 reads CASSPPELLNIQYF. CDR3 nucleotides: TGTGCCAGCAGTCCCCCCGAGCTACTGAACATTCAGTACTTC. The full variable domain, rest sourced from reference TRBV7-2 and TRBJ2-4, is GAGVSQSPSNKVTEKGKDVELRCDPISGHTALYWYRQSLGQGLEFLIYFQGNSAPDKSGLPSDRFSAERTGGSVSTLTIQRTQQEDSAVYLCASSPPELLNIQYFGAGTRLSVL.

This chain uses TRBV12-5 with TRBJ2-2; D call uncertain. Trimming took 3 bases from V and 7 from J, leaving 6 bases between them. The CDR3 is 12 amino acids. Germline V gene lookup returns CDR1 LGHNT and CDR2 FRNRAP. The CDR3 reads CASGFFDGELFF. The DNA for the CDR3 is TGTGCTAGTGGTTTCTTCGACGGGGAGCTGTTTTTT.

V and J are TRBV5-5 and TRBJ1-4; TRBD1 matches at 9 bases. The V segment lost 3 bases and the J segment 12 bases; nucleotides outside the gene matches: 12. The CDR3 totals 15 residues. The V gene's germline CDR1 is SGHKS and CDR2 YYEKEE (reference sequence). CDR3 sequence (DNA): TGTGCCAGCAGCTACCCTCGGACAGGGGCGGAAGAACTGTTTTTT. It yields the protein CASSYPRTGAEELFF.

The sample holds one count of this clone. V usage is TRBV5-4 and J usage is TRBJ1-1; no definite D call. In germline, CDR1 is SGHNT, CDR2 YYREEE (reference sequence). The CDR3 covers 12 residues. V was clipped by 5 bases and J by 5 bases, with 10 bases between them. CDR3 sequence reads: CASSFPGTEAFF. As DNA, the CDR3 is TGTGCCAGCAGTTTTCCGGGGACTGAAGCTTTCTTT.

In this sample, this clone turned up a few times. The CDR3: CASNLYTTTEAFF. As DNA, the CDR3 is TGTGCCAGCAACCTATACACAACCACTGAAGCTTTCTTT. V and J are TRBV5-5 and TRBJ1-1; D is uncertain. Germline V gives CDR1 SGHKS, CDR2 YYEKEE (reference sequence). Trimming pared 6 bases from V and 4 bases from J, leaving 13 bases between. The CDR3 spans 13 residues.

This chain connects TRBV29-1 to TRBJ2-3, with D perhaps matching TRBD1 or TRBD2 (5 bases each). The CDR3 has 13 residues. From germline, CDR1 is SQVTM and CDR2 ANQGSEA. V shed 5 bases and J shed 3 bases, with 12 bases lying between them. The CDR3 DNA sequence: TGCAGCGTTCGGGACCCATTTACAGATACGCAGTATTTT. This translates into CSVRDPFTDTQYF.

This CDR3 reads CASSRDRGGSPLHF. DNA for the CDR3: TGTGCCAGCAGCCGAGACAGGGGGGGTTCACCCCTCCACTTT. This chain links TRBV7-8 with TRBJ1-6; 9 bases fit TRBD1. This CDR3 is built from 14 residues. The V segment lost 5 bases and the J segment 9 bases; nucleotides outside the gene matches: 5. Germline assignment: CDR1 SGHVS and CDR2 FQNEAQ.

J is TRBJ1-1 and V is TRBV29-1; the D is unclear. Germline values: CDR1 SQVTM, CDR2 ANQGSEA. This CDR3 has 13 residues. Trimming shortened V by 8 bases and J by 1 base, and 14 bases separated the two germline ends. DNA for the CDR3: TGCAGCCTACGAAGGTGGGGGAACACTGAAGCTTTCTTT. It specifies CSLRRWGNTEAFF. Based on the CDR3 plus reference TRBV29-1 and TRBJ1-1, the full variable domain is SAVISQKPSRDICQRGTSLTIQCQVDSQVTMMFWYRQQPGQSLTLIATANQGSEATYESGFVIDKFPISRPNLTFSTLTVSNMSPEDSSIYLCSLRRWGNTEAFFGQGTRLTVV.

The chain employs TRBV5-1 and TRBJ2-2, with D possibly matching TRBD2 (5 bases). The germline V gene has CDR1 SGHRS and CDR2 YFSETQ. V lost 5 bases and J 6 bases, leaving 11 bases between the germline ends. This CDR3 has 13 residues. This CDR3 is CASRFEGSGELFF. The CDR3 nucleotides are TGCGCCAGCAGATTTGAGGGTTCCGGGGAGCTGTTTTTT. Drawing the rest from reference TRBV5-1 and TRBJ2-2, the complete variable domain is KAGVTQTPRYLIKTRGQQVTLSCSPISGHRSVSWYQQTPGQGLQFLFEYFSETQRNKGNFPGRFSGRQFSNSRSEMNVSTLELGDSALYLCASRFEGSGELFFGEGSRLTVL.

The CDR3 DNA reads as TGTGCCAGCAGCCCCAGGGACCCCTATGGAAACACCATATATTTT. It yields the protein CASSPRDPYGNTIYF. The chain is built from TRBV7-8 and TRBJ1-3, with D maybe TRBD1 (5 bases). CDR3 size: 15 residues. The ends were cut back, 5 bases at V and 3 bases at J, with 14 bases in the middle. Germline V gives CDR1 SGHVS, CDR2 FQNEAQ.

The J gene is TRBJ1-2, the V gene TRBV11-2; D is uncertain. Trimming cost V 6 bases and J 6 bases, with 14 bases left between them. Germline lookup yields CDR1 SGHAT and CDR2 FQNNGV. This CDR3 is built from 13 residues. This CDR3 reads CASRTRTGDGYTF. In nucleotides, the CDR3 is TGTGCCAGCAGGACGAGGACGGGTGATGGCTACACCTTC.

This chain uses TRBV2 with TRBJ2-1; D might be TRBD2 (5 bases). This CDR3 contains 14 residues. V lost 4 bases and J 2 bases, leaving 9 bases between the germline ends. Germline V gene lookup returns CDR1 SNHLY and CDR2 FYNNEI. CDR3 sequence (DNA): TGTGCCAGCAGTGCACTAGTAGCCTACAATGAGCAGTTCTTC. This gives the protein CASSALVAYNEQFF.

The chain couples TRBV7-9 to TRBJ2-7; no clear D gene. V shed 2 bases and J shed 2 bases, with 13 bases lying between them. CDR1 is SEHNR, CDR2 FQNEAQ, per germline (reference sequence). The CDR3 totals 15 residues. The CDR3 region has the DNA TGTGCCAGCAGCTTATTGCTAGGAACGGCCTACGAGCAGTACTTC. It specifies CASSLLLGTAYEQYF.

This chain uses TRBV6-2 or TRBV6-3 with TRBJ1-2, with D perhaps TRBD1 (5 bases). The CDR3 sequence is 13 residues long. The V gene's germline CDR1 is MNHEY and CDR2 SVGEGT. The V end lost 4 bases, the J end lost 5 bases, and 11 bases lay between the germline ends. The CDR3 nucleotides read TGTGCCAGCAGTTCCCGGACACTATATGGCTACACCTTC. Protein product: CASSSRTLYGYTF.

This sequence joins TRBV7-8 and TRBJ2-2; a weak D match, TRBD2 (6 bases). The CDR3 consists of 15 residues. Germline CDR1 is SGHVS and CDR2 is FQNEAQ. The V end lost 10 bases, the J end lost 3 bases, and 18 bases lay between the germline ends. This CDR3 reads CATSKGLPDTGELFF. The CDR3 DNA follows: TGTGCCACTTCGAAGGGACTCCCGGACACCGGGGAGCTGTTTTTT.

This chain uses TRBV15 with TRBJ2-3, with 9 bases aligning to TRBD2. The V and J ends lost 8 bases and 5 bases, in that order; junction bases with no gene match: 11. CDR3 length: 15 amino acids. Germline V gene data show CDR1 as LNHNV and CDR2 as YYDKDF (reference sequence). The CDR3 bases are TGTGCCACCCTTGTGCGGGGGGGAGTAGGAGATACGCAGTATTTT. Its protein product is CATLVRGGVGDTQYF.

In its sample, this clone was seen a few times. The sample has other DNA sequences that encode this CDR3 too. The genes are TRBV7-9 and TRBJ2-2; D gene ambiguous. Trimming pared 2 bases from V and 4 bases from J, leaving 2 bases between. The germline gives CDR1 SEHNR, CDR2 FQNEAQ (reference sequence). CDR3 length: 12 amino acids. The CDR3 region has the DNA TGTGCCAGCAGCTTATCCACCGGGGAGCTGTTTTTT. Amino acid sequence: CASSLSTGELFF.

This chain links TRBV4-3 with TRBJ2-5; D might be TRBD2 (6 bases). V lost 4 bases, J lost 7 bases, and 16 bases lay in between. The CDR3 has 14 amino acids. Looked up from germline, CDR1 is LGHNA and CDR2 is YSLEER. The CDR3 sequence is CASSPTQGGGTQYF. In nucleotides, the CDR3 is TGCGCCAGCAGCCCAACCCAGGGAGGTGGGACCCAGTACTTC.